The 7 T cell receptor beta chains below come from one sample, sequenced in a study of cytotoxic CD8 clonotypes in ibrutinib-treated CLL. Method: immunoSEQ multiplex PCR; TCRdb's copy keeps in-frame clones and lacks some. The sample yields roughly 13,000 clones, 50% to 55% seen once. The source was PBMCs, collected at an approximately 25-month disease-progression time point, from a patient treated with ibrutinib. Receptors were obtained from a human donor with chronic lymphocytic leukemia.

This chain joins TRBV11-2 and TRBJ2-7; D gene uncertain. This CDR3 contains 13 residues. Trimming stripped 6 bases from V and 2 bases from J, with 11 bases between. CDR1 and CDR2 (germline): SGHAT, FQNNGV. In nucleotides, the CDR3 is TGTGCCAGCAGGGATCCGTGGACCTACGAGCAGTACTTC. Protein sequence: CASRDPWTYEQYF.

The chain uses TRBV29-1 and TRBJ1-3, with D unresolved. The CDR3 contains 14 residues. The germline gives CDR1 SQVTM, CDR2 ANQGSEA. The germline V and J ends were trimmed by 5 bases and 1 base, with 12 bases remaining between them. CDR3 nucleotides: TGCAGCGTTCAATTCAGAGGTTCTGGAAACACCATATATTTT. Amino acids: CSVQFRGSGNTIYF. Based on the CDR3 plus reference TRBV29-1 and TRBJ1-3, the full variable domain is SAVISQKPSRDICQRGTSLTIQCQVDSQVTMMFWYRQQPGQSLTLIATANQGSEATYESGFVIDKFPISRPNLTFSTLTVSNMSPEDSSIYLCSVQFRGSGNTIYFGEGSWLTVV.

The V call is TRBV13, the J call TRBJ2-5; TRBD2 agrees at 8 bases. The J call may not be correct, given that the DNA end is closer to TRBJ2-7. There are 15 residues in the CDR3. In germline, CDR1 is PRHDT, CDR2 FYEKMQ (reference sequence). CDR3 sequence: CASSGAGVGSYEQYF. CDR3 nucleotides: TGTGCCAGCAGCGGAGCGGGGGTCGGCTCCTACGAGCAGTACTTC.

The chain links TRBV6-1 to TRBJ1-5; D possibly corresponds to TRBD1 (5 bases). CDR1 MNHNS and CDR2 SASEGT come from the germline V gene. The CDR3 sequence is 14 residues long. V was pared by 7 bases and J by 5 bases, with 15 bases between. CDR3 nucleotide sequence: TGTGCCAGCACCCCGGGTCAAGGGGATCAGCCCCAGCATTTT. This codes for CASTPGQGDQPQHF.

The rearrangement uses TRBV5-1 and TRBJ2-2; 10 nucleotides match TRBD1. The CDR3 has 16 amino acids. V lost 3 bases to trimming and J lost 2 bases; unmatched junction nucleotides: 4. In germline, CDR1 is SGHRS, CDR2 YFSETQ. The CDR3 reads CASSSRTGGNTGELFF. The DNA for the CDR3 is TGCGCCAGCAGCTCCAGGACAGGGGGAAACACCGGGGAGCTGTTTTTT.

The chain joins TRBV10-3 to TRBJ1-4; 10 nucleotides line up with TRBD1. The germline gives CDR1 ENHRY, CDR2 SYGVKD. The J segment lost 8 bases and the V segment lost 6 bases, leaving 6 bases of the junction unmatched. The CDR3 is 14 amino acids. The CDR3: CAISWDRGREKLFF. The CDR3 nucleotides read TGTGCCATCAGCTGGGACAGGGGTCGGGAAAAACTGTTTTTT.

The chain combines TRBV29-1 with TRBJ1-2; perhaps TRBD1 as D (5 bases). Germline-derived CDR1 and CDR2 are SQVTM and ANQGSEA. The CDR3 length is 11 residues. V lost 4 bases, J lost 8 bases, and 11 bases lay in between. CDR3 region: CSVAGALGYTF. The CDR3 region has the DNA TGCAGCGTTGCCGGGGCGTTAGGCTACACCTTC.